Below, 8 T cell receptor beta chains from the same sample are listed, as sequenced in a study of vaccination effects on CD4 cells after COVID-19. Their recognized antigens are unknown. Assay used: immunoSEQ multiplex PCR; TCRdb lists only in-frame clones, some missing. The sample lists 32,000 or so clones, 65% to 70% occurring once. After around ten days in culture, the CD4+ T cells were isolated. This sample comprised CD4+ T cells from PBMCs cultured without peptide, obtained before COVID-19 vaccination. Source of these receptors: a human donor who received a COVID-19 vaccine.

In this sample, this clone turned up once. The chain combines TRBV9 with TRBJ2-3, with D uncertain. Trimming left V 0 bases short and J 4 bases short, with 12 bases between. The CDR3 is 15 amino acids. Germline V gives CDR1 SGDLS, CDR2 YYNGEE. CDR3 in amino acids: CASSVVGPLADTQYF. CDR3 bases: TGTGCCAGCAGCGTAGTGGGTCCTTTGGCAGATACGCAGTATTTT.

This chain links TRBV14 with TRBJ2-3; 11 bases are a match to TRBD2. The CDR3 consists of 19 residues. The germline gives CDR1 SGHDN, CDR2 FVKESK. Unmatched junction bases numbered 19, after V lost 5 bases and J lost 6 bases. The CDR3 protein is CASSVQVAGGLRTSDTQYF. The DNA for the CDR3 is TGTGCCAGCAGCGTACAAGTAGCGGGAGGGCTCCGGACGTCGGATACGCAGTATTTT.

The V call is TRBV5-1, the J call TRBJ2-7, with 8 nucleotides matching TRBD1. CDR3 size: 15 residues. Germline CDR1 and CDR2: SGHRS and YFSETQ. With 0 bases clipped from V and 6 bases from J, the junction kept 8 bases outside the gene matches. Here the CDR3 reads CASSLASQGAGEQYF. DNA for the CDR3: TGCGCCAGCAGCTTGGCCAGTCAGGGGGCCGGCGAGCAGTACTTC. Drawing the rest from reference TRBV5-1 and TRBJ2-7, the complete variable domain is KAGVTQTPRYLIKTRGQQVTLSCSPISGHRSVSWYQQTPGQGLQFLFEYFSETQRNKGNFPGRFSGRQFSNSRSEMNVSTLELGDSALYLCASSLASQGAGEQYFGPGTRLTVT.

The chain employs TRBV4-1 and TRBJ2-5; D may be TRBD2 (6 bases). The CDR3 extends over 15 amino acids. From germline, CDR1 is MGHRA and CDR2 YSYEKL. V shed 2 bases and J shed 2 bases, with 12 bases lying between them. The CDR3 DNA reads as TGCGCCAGCAGCCAAAGGAACGCGGGGCAAGAGACCCAGTACTTC. It is translated as CASSQRNAGQETQYF.

Only a few counts were recorded for this clone. This CDR3 reads CASSGRQNTEAFF. CDR3 coding DNA: TGTGCCAGCAGTGGGCGACAGAACACTGAAGCTTTCTTT. The rearrangement links TRBV2 to TRBJ1-1; D is undetermined. This CDR3 comprises 13 residues. Trimming left V 4 bases short and J 1 base short, with 7 bases between. Germline lookup yields CDR1 SNHLY and CDR2 FYNNEI.

This clone was found once. The gene calls are TRBV30 and TRBJ2-7; the D gene is possibly TRBD1 (6 bases). Trimming cost V 4 bases and J 0 bases, with 22 bases left between them. This CDR3 has 17 residues. Per the germline V gene, CDR1 is GTSNPN and CDR2 is SVGIG (reference sequence). The CDR3 loop reads CAWKGGPGIPSSYEQYF. CDR3 nucleotides: TGTGCCTGGAAAGGGGGTCCCGGGATCCCCAGCTCCTACGAGCAGTACTTC.

The chain is built from TRBV4-1 and TRBJ2-1, with D possibly TRBD1 on 5 matching bases. Germline CDR1 and CDR2: MGHRA and YSYEKL. Trimming shortened V by 4 bases and J by 5 bases, and 15 bases separated the two germline ends. CDR3 length: 15 amino acids. CDR3 loop: CASSPGHLRNNEQFF. The CDR3 DNA reads as TGCGCCAGCAGCCCTGGACACCTTCGGAACAATGAGCAGTTCTTC.

This clone was counted between two and nine times. The chain carries TRBV5-8 and TRBJ2-5; TRBD1 agrees at 7 bases. The CDR3 length is 14 residues. The junction had 5 bases not matched to a gene; V was cut back by 4 bases and J by 2 bases. Germline CDR1 reads SGHTS; CDR2 reads YDEGEE. The chain's CDR3 is CASSPGQRQETQYF. CDR3 DNA: TGTGCCAGCAGCCCGGGACAGAGACAAGAGACCCAGTACTTC. Full variable domain (rest looked up from reference TRBV5-8 and TRBJ2-5): EAGVTQSPTHLIKTRGQQATLRCSPISGHTSVYWYQQALGLGLQFLLWYDEGEERNRGNFPPRFSGRQFPNYSSELNVNALELEDSALYLCASSPGQRQETQYFGPGTRLLVL.